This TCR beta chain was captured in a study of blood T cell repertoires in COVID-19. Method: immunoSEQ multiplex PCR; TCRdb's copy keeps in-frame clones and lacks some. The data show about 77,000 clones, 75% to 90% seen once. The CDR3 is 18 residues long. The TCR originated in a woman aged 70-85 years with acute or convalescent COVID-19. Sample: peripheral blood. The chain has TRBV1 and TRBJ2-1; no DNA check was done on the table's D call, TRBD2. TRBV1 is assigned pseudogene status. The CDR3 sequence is CTSSQQAGGTSRNNEQFF. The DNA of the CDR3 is TGCACCAGCAGCCAGCAAGCGGGGGGTACCTCCCGAAACAATGAGCAGTTCTTC.